This T cell receptor (beta chain) was found in a study of blood T cell repertoires in COVID-19. This table comes from immunoSEQ multiplex PCR, and its TCRdb copy is limited to in-frame clones, with some not included. Of about 270,000 clones detected, approximately 81% appear once; the ten largest clones hold around 3.2%. The origin of this receptor is a woman between 18 and 29 years old with acute or convalescent COVID-19. The specimen sequenced was peripheral blood.

The CDR3 nucleotides read TGTGCCATCAGTGGTAAAGGGGGCGTGAGGACCGGGGAGCTGTTTTTT. Amino acids: CAISGKGGVRTGELFF. The V and J genes are TRBV10-3 and TRBJ2-2; 7 nucleotides match TRBD1. Germline V gene data show CDR1 as ENHRY and CDR2 as SYGVKD. The J segment lost 5 bases and the V segment lost 4 bases, leaving 10 bases of the junction unmatched. The CDR3 totals 16 residues.